This T cell receptor beta chain was sequenced in a study of graft-versus-host responses after intestinal transplantation. Study-wide results and caveats: Circulating GvH clones peaking coincided with falling HvG clones soon after transplant.

Comments on this clone: Antigen specificity is unknown.

V lost 6 bases and J lost 6; bases outside the gene matches: 7. The CDR3 length is 15 residues. In germline, CDR1 is ENHRY, CDR2 SYGVKD. Clones were sequenced by immunoSEQ multiplex PCR, and TCRdb holds only the in-frame ones, with some missing. Of around 50,000 clones listed, around nine tenths are singletons. This specimen consisted of PBMCs, obtained 26 days after transplant. This clonotype was sampled from a human patient who received an intestinal transplant, so some T cells may come from the graft donor. The rearrangement joins TRBV10-3 to TRBJ2-2; 10 positions match TRBD1. The CDR3 region has the DNA TGTGCCATCAGATCGGGACAGGGGAGCGCCGGGGAGCTGTTTTTT. Its translation: CAIRSGQGSAGELFF.